This T cell receptor beta chain was identified in a study of OX40 agonist ivuxolimab in advanced cancers. Study-level information: Patients undergoing dose escalation presented with hepatocellular carcinoma, melanoma, renal cell or head and neck cancer. Study observations and caveats: CD8+ T cells averaged more expanded clones than CD4+.

CDR1 SGHRS and CDR2 YFSETQ come from the germline V gene. V shed 0 bases and J shed 9 bases, with 14 bases lying between them. The CDR3 length is 14 residues. As regards this clone: What it recognizes is unknown.

The table came from immunoSEQ multiplex PCR; TCRdb's copy has only in-frame clones and leaves some out. The profile shows 70,000 to 95,000 clones, 92% of them singletons. The V and J genes are TRBV5-1 and TRBJ2-3, with D perhaps TRBD2 (6 bases). Sequenced here: CD4+ or CD8+ T cells sorted from blood, sampled in a trial of the OX40 agonist ivuxolimab. This receptor was taken from an adult with an advanced solid tumor such as melanoma, head and neck, liver or kidney cancer. The CDR3 spells CASSLAGTSTTQYF. CDR3 nucleotides: TGCGCCAGCAGCTTGGCCGGAACTAGCACCACGCAGTATTTT.